The sequence of this T cell receptor (beta chain) was determined in a study of shared clonotypes between healthy human individuals. Broader study findings: Compared with memory subsets, naive subsets generally had larger estimated richness. It was only blood that was sampled, and tissue repertoires likely differ. Unshared clonotypes carried lower generation probabilities than those common to all four donors.

With respect to this clone: The antigen is undetermined.

V lost 3 bases, J lost 1 base, and 10 bases lay in between. There are 15 residues in the CDR3. Germline V gene lookup returns CDR1 LNHDA and CDR2 SQIVND (reference sequence). Method: immunoSEQ multiplex PCR; TCRdb's copy keeps in-frame clones and lacks some. The data show 2 million to 2.5 million clones, more than 80% seen once. The TCR comes from a man aged 18 to 29 in good health. Some clones in this sample may be carry-over from other donors' samples. This chain joins TRBV19 and TRBJ1-5; D call uncertain. The sample was naive CD4+ T cells from PBMCs. The subset: CD45RA+ positively selected. CDR3 sequence: CASSIMGRSNQPQHF. In nucleotides, the CDR3 is TGTGCCAGTAGTATTATGGGCCGCAGCAATCAGCCCCAGCATTTT.